These T cell receptor beta chains were read from a single sample in a study of blood T cell repertoires in COVID-19. Here immunoSEQ multiplex PCR was the method, and the copy in TCRdb shows in-frame clones only, minus some. The sample has more than 200,000 clones; about 83% are singletons. Input material: peripheral blood. These receptors all come from a middle-aged woman with active or convalescent COVID-19. The CDR3 runs from the conserved cysteine through the conserved F or W. A D gene is named only where the DNA matches it firmly. Size is omitted from some rows. Given values are once, few, many or a class for expanded clones.

>TRBV6-1|.|.|TRBJ1-1|13
CASSEVYNTEAFF
TGTGCCAGCAGTGAAGTGTATAACACTGAAGCTTTCTTT
>TRBV18|.|.|TRBJ2-3|13
CASSPSLTDTQYF
TGTGCCAGCTCACCTTCCCTAACAGATACGCAGTATTTT
>TRBV9|.|.|TRBJ1-3|14
CASSLQGPGNTIYF
TGTGCCAGCAGCTTACAGGGTCCAGGAAACACCATATATTTT
>TRBV28|TRBD1|.|TRBJ1-2|17
CASTIWAGTGGNYGYTF
TGTGCCAGCACCATTTGGGCCGGGACAGGGGGCAACTATGGCTACACCTTC
>TRBV6-5|TRBD2|.|TRBJ2-3|15
CASRRLAGNTDTQYF
TGTGCCAGCAGGAGACTAGCGGGGAACACAGATACGCAGTATTTT
>TRBV9|.|.|TRBJ2-3|15
CASSVEKGSADTQYF
TGTGCCAGCAGCGTAGAAAAAGGGAGTGCAGATACGCAGTATTTT
>TRBV7-2|.|.|TRBJ1-3|16
CASSLAQIISGNTIYF
TGTGCCAGCAGCTTAGCGCAGATAATCTCTGGAAACACCATATATTTT
>TRBV5-4|TRBD1|.|TRBJ1-6|15
CASSLEDRSNSPLHF
TGTGCCAGCAGCCTAGAGGACAGGTCGAATTCACCCCTCCACTTT
>TRBV7-2|TRBD2|.|TRBJ2-7|15
CASSLVASGGYEQYF
TGTGCCAGCAGCTTAGTCGCTAGCGGGGGATACGAGCAGTACTTC
>TRBV19|.|many|TRBJ2-5|15
CASSPAGRYQETQYF
TGTGCCAGTAGCCCGGCGGGACGGTACCAAGAGACCCAGTACTTC
>TRBV9|.|few|TRBJ2-2|13
CASSPLNTGELFF
TGTGCCAGCAGTCCCCTTAACACCGGGGAGCTGTTTTTT
>TRBV19|.|once|TRBJ1-2|15
CASSISRLANYGYTF
TGTGCCAGTAGTATTAGTCGACTCGCTAACTATGGCTACACCTTC
>TRBV30|.|once|TRBJ1-1|11
CAWSWGGEAFF
TGTGCCTGGAGTTGGGGAGGGGAAGCTTTCTTT
>TRBV2|TRBD1|.|TRBJ1-5|14
CASRTGGTNQPQHF
TGTGCCAGTCGGACAGGGGGGACTAATCAGCCCCAGCATTTT
>TRBV6-1|.|.|TRBJ2-3|15
CASSEGHQQADTQYF
TGTGCCAGCAGTGAGGGACACCAGCAGGCAGATACGCAGTATTTT
>TRBV4-2|TRBD2|once|TRBJ2-7|20
CASSQDERGYQAGGTYEQYF
TGTGCCAGCAGCCAAGATGAACGGGGATACCAAGCGGGAGGGACCTACGAGCAGTACTTC
>TRBV12-3/TRBV12-4|.|.|TRBJ1-2|13
CASSFGRGYGYTF
TGTGCCAGCAGTTTCGGCAGGGGCTATGGCTACACCTTC